This T cell receptor (beta chain) is drawn from a study of cytomegalovirus exposure and HLA in healthy donors. Whole-study findings and limits: In a later analysis, CMV-associated beta chains were mostly HLA-associated, it appeared. In a later analysis, a missense DCLRE1C variant was linked to TCR beta V- and J-gene trimming.

The CDR3 totals 15 residues. The ends lost 5 bases at V and 1 base at J; junction bases unmatched: 5. The germline V gene encodes CDR1 SGHVS and CDR2 FQNEAQ. It was with 60 Vbeta and 13 Jbeta primers that the PCR ran. Data came from immunoSEQ multiplex PCR; TCRdb stores just in-frame clones and leaves some out. The top ten hold around 4.2% of the sample, which has about 140,000 clones, roughly 78% seen once. This clone has just one count. Its antigen is unknown. Material: PBMCs. The rearrangement uses TRBV7-8 and TRBJ1-1, with 9 bases lining up with TRBD1. The origin of this receptor is a man aged 50-59 years in good health and CMV-seropositive. The CDR3 bases are TGTGCCAGCAGCACATGGACAGGGGCGAACACTGAAGCTTTCTTT. This sequence encodes CASSTWTGANTEAFF.